This is a list of T cell receptor beta chains from one sample in a study of graft-versus-host responses after intestinal transplantation. Generated by immunoSEQ multiplex PCR, the TCRdb table keeps only in-frame clones and is missing some. Of around 9,800 clones detected, under 85% appear once; the ten largest clones hold around 24%. The sample was ileum tissue, taken roughly 530 days after intestinal transplant. These receptors were taken from a human patient who received an intestinal transplant, so some T cells may come from the graft donor. Each CDR3 is given with its conserved first and last residue. A D gene is named only where the DNA matches it firmly. The size entry is marked missing in some rows and otherwise reads once, few, many or a size class.

d_gene	v_gene	j_gene	abundance	CDR3nt	CDR3aa
.	TRBV15	TRBJ2-3	.	TGTGCCACCAGCAGAGGCGGCACAGATACGCAGTATTTT	CATSRGGTDTQYF
.	TRBV5-1	TRBJ2-7	.	TGCGCCAGCAGCGGATTTGGCGGGGGCGCCCCCGAGCAGTACTTC	CASSGFGGGAPEQYF
.	TRBV9	TRBJ2-7	.	TGTGCCAGCAGCGTAGGAGGACTCGCTAACGAGCAGTACTTC	CASSVGGLANEQYF
.	TRBV7-2	TRBJ2-7	.	TGTGCCAGCAGCTTGTCCAGCACATACGAGCAGTACTTC	CASSLSSTYEQYF
.	TRBV5-1	TRBJ2-7	.	TGCGCCAGCAGCTTACCCTCCTACGAGCAGTACTTC	CASSLPSYEQYF
.	TRBV2	TRBJ2-5	.	TGTGCCAGCAGCTCAGGGGAAGAGCAGTACTTC	CASSSGEEQYF
.	TRBV27	TRBJ2-3	.	TGTGCCAGCAGTTTTTCCAGGTCCACAGATACGCAGTATTTT	CASSFSRSTDTQYF
.	TRBV5-5	TRBJ2-6	few	TGTGCCAGCAGCTTCCATGACAGGTCGACCTCAGAGAACGTCCTGACTTTC	CASSFHDRSTSENVLTF
.	TRBV11-2	TRBJ1-1	.	TGTGCCAGCAGCTTATTCGGCAGGGACACTGAAGCTTTCTTT	CASSLFGRDTEAFF
.	TRBV30	TRBJ2-7	.	TGTGCCTGGAGTGTCCCCCCGGGGTCCGAGCAGTACTTC	CAWSVPPGSEQYF
.	TRBV5-1	TRBJ1-2	.	TGCGCCAGCAAACCTGCAGCAGCAGCTTGGAGGGGCTACACCTTC	CASKPAAAAWRGYTF
.	TRBV6-6	TRBJ1-4	.	TGTGCCAGCAGGACCCAGACAAGGGGGAATGAAAAACTGTTTTTT	CASRTQTRGNEKLFF
TRBD1	TRBV5-4	TRBJ2-5	few	TGTGCCAGCAGCGACAACAGGGGAAACCAAGAGACCCAGTACTTC	CASSDNRGNQETQYF
.	TRBV7-4	TRBJ2-7	.	TGTGCCAGCAGCTCCCCACTGTGGGGCGAGCAGTACTTC	CASSSPLWGEQYF
.	TRBV16	TRBJ1-5	few	TGTGCCAGCAGCCTCGGGACACTTAATCAGCCCCAGCATTTT	CASSLGTLNQPQHF
.	TRBV4-2	TRBJ2-2	.	TGTGCCAGCAGCCAAGATGCAGGGGATCCCACCGGGGAGCTGTTTTTT	CASSQDAGDPTGELFF
.	TRBV6-4	TRBJ2-2	.	TGTGCCAGCAGTGAATACCTGAACACCGGGGAGCTGTTTTTT	CASSEYLNTGELFF
.	TRBV19	TRBJ1-3	.	TGTGCCAGTAGTATATGGTCGAGCTCTGGAAACACCATATATTTT	CASSIWSSSGNTIYF